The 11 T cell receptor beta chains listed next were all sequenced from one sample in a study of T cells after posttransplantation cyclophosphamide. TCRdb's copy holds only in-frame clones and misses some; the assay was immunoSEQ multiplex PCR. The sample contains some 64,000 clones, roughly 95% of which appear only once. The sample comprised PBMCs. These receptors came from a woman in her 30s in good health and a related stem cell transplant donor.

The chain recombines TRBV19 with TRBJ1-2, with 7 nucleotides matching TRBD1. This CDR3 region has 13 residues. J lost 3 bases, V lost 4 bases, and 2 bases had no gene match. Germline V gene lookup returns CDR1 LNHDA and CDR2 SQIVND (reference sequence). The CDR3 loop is CASSRTGDYGYTF. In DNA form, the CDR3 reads TGTGCCAGTAGTAGAACAGGGGACTATGGCTACACCTTC.

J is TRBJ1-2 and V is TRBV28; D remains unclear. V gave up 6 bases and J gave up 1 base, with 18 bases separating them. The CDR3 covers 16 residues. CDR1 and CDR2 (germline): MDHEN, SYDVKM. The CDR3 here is CASSPRSRRDNYGYTF. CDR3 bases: TGTGCCAGCAGCCCCCGCTCAAGGAGAGATAACTATGGCTACACCTTC.

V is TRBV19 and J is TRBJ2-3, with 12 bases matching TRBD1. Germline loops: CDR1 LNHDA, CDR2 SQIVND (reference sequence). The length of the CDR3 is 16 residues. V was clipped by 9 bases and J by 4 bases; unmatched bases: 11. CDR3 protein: CASRAAGTGGSDTQYF. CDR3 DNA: TGTGCCAGCAGAGCCGCCGGGACAGGGGGCTCAGATACGCAGTATTTT.

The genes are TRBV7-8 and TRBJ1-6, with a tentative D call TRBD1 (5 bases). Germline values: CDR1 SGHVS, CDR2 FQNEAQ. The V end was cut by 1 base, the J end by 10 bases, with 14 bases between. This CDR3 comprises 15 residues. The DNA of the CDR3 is TGTGCCAGCAGCTTAGAAACCGCGACAGCGTCACCCCTCCACTTT. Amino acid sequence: CASSLETATASPLHF.

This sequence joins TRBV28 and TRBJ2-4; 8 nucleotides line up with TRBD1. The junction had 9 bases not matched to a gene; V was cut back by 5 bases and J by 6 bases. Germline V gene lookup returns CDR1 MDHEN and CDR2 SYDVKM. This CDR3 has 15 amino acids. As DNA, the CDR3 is TGTGCCAGCAGTCTACCCCCCGGGACAGGAAACATTCAGTACTTC. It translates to CASSLPPGTGNIQYF.

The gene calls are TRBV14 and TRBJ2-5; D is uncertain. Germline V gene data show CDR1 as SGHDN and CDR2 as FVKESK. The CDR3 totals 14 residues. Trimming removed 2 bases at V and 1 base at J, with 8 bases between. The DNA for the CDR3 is TGTGCCAGCAGCCAACGTCCTAGCCAAGAGACCCAGTACTTC. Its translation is CASSQRPSQETQYF.

The CDR3 loop is CASSLESGGTSPLHF. The CDR3 DNA sequence: TGTGCCAGCAGCTTAGAATCAGGTGGAACTTCACCCCTCCACTTT. V usage is TRBV7-3 and J usage is TRBJ1-6; D gene ambiguous. Looked up from germline, CDR1 is SGHTA and CDR2 is FQGTGA. V lost 2 bases, J lost 9 bases, and 14 bases lay in between. The CDR3 loop spans 15 amino acids.

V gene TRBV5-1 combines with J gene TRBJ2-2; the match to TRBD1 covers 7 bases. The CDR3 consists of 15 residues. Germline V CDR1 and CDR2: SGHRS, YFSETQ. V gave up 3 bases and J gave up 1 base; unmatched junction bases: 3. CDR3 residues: CASSSRTGNTGELFF. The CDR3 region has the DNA TGCGCCAGCAGCTCTCGGACAGGGAACACCGGGGAGCTGTTTTTT.

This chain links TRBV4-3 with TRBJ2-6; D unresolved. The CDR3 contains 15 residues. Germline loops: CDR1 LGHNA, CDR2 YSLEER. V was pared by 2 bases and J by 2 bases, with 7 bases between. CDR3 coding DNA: TGCGCCAGCAGCCAATTAGGGACTGGGGCCAACGTCCTGACTTTC. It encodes CASSQLGTGANVLTF.

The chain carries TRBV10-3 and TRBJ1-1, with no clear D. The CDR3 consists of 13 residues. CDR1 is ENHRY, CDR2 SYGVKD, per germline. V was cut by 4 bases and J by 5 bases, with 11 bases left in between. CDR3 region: CAISGTVRTEAFF. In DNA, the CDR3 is TGTGCCATCAGTGGAACAGTGAGAACTGAAGCTTTCTTT.

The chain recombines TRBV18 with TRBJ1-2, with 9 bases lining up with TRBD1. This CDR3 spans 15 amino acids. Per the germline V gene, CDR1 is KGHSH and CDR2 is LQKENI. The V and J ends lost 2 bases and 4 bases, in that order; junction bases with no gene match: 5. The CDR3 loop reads CASSPAGTGPYGYTF. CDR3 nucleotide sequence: TGTGCCAGCTCACCAGCCGGGACAGGGCCCTATGGCTACACCTTC.